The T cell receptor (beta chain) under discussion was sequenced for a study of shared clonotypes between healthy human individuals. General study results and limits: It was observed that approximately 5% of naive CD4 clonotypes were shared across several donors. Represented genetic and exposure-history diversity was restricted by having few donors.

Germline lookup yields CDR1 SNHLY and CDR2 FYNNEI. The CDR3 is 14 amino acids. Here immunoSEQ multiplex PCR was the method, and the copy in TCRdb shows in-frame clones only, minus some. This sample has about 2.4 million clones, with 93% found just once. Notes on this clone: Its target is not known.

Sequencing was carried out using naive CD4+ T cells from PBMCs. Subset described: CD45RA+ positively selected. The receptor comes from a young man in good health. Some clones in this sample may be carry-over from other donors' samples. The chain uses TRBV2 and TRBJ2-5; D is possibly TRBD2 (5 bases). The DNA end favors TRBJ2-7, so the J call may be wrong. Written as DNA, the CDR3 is TGTGCCAGCAGTGAAGGTGGGAGCTCCTACGAGCAGTACTTC. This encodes CASSEGGSSYEQYF.